This T cell receptor beta chain is drawn from a study of radiotherapy plus CTLA-4 blockade in lung cancer (dated by TCRdb to 2016 to 2019). For context, the study as a whole: Objective responses were observed in about 17% of enrolled patients, and disease control was achieved in less than 35%.

Note on this clone: The specificity of this receptor is unknown. Qualities for individual bases were not recorded, and no much larger clone is one base off.

In this study, focal radiation therapy paired with CTLA-4 blockade (ipilimumab) was tested in patients who had chemo-refractory metastatic non-small-cell lung cancer. Taken from the germline V gene, the CDR1 and CDR2 loops are SGDLS and YYNGEE. The CDR3 holds 15 amino acids from the cysteine to the phenylalanine. The CDR3 DNA has 45 bases and is translated from base 1. The trim is 1 base for V and 4 bases for J, with a gap of 11 bases between the germline ends. The full study reports these points: The strongest predictors of response, as reported, were early dynamic changes in blood T cell clones along with a rise in serum interferon-beta after radiation. After treatment with radiotherapy and ipilimumab, TCR clones that came from tumors expanded in the peripheral blood.

The library was produced with the immunoSEQ multiplex PCR assay. Drawn from immuneACCESS, this table holds only the in-frame rearrangements with V and J called that TCRdb kept. Clones are partly lost; checked studies trace under half to an unresolved V gene and leave the rest unexplained. Recorded for this sample are about 88,000 clones; 55% to 75% of them occurred a single time. More than 13% of the sample rests with the top ten. This clonotype was obtained from a human donor with non-small cell lung cancer that progressed on radiotherapy plus ipilimumab. The material was peripheral blood, obtained from a patient treated with radiotherapy plus ipilimumab. The sequence links TRBV9 to TRBJ2-2, with the D gene not confidently named. In nucleotide form, the sequence is TGTGCCAGCAGCGTAAACGCCGTCGGCACCGGGGAGCTGTTTTTT. Its translation is CASSVNAVGTGELFF.